There are many counts of the clone carrying this T cell receptor beta chain. These data are taken from a study of blood T cells in healthy people across ages. V was clipped by 5 bases and J by 4 bases, with 8 bases between them. This CDR3 region has 11 residues. CDR1 SQVTM and CDR2 ANQGSEA come from the germline V gene. For the second PCR, which ran for about 6 to 12 cycles, a sample-barcoded 5' primer and a J-beta primer mix were used. A single record per CDR3 protein comes from TCRdb applying MiXCR to the 5' RACE reads. The table lists 800,000 to 950,000 distinct CDR3 sequences, about 28% of them singletons. These data also featured in a second study, about T cells of mothers and their children. That source notes: Related and unrelated pairs show TCR recombination output that thymic selection shapes similarly.

V and J are TRBV29-1 and TRBJ2-5; unclear D gene. This receptor was taken from a woman aged 40-49 years in good health. Sequenced: blood. CDR3 region: CSVTGLETQYF. The DNA of the CDR3 is TGCAGCGTTACTGGGTTAGAGACCCAGTACTTC.